These 9 T cell receptor beta chains originate from one sample sequenced in a study of blood T cell repertoires in COVID-19. Generated by immunoSEQ multiplex PCR, the TCRdb table keeps only in-frame clones and is missing some. The sample lists around 60,000 clones, 85% to 90% occurring once. The sequencing sample was made of peripheral blood. Receptors were obtained from a human donor in a cohort sampled during active COVID-19.

The chain couples TRBV7-2 to TRBJ2-1, with 12 bases identical to TRBD2. Trimming at V came to 1 base and at J to 0 bases, leaving 4 bases not matched to a gene. The CDR3 is 18 amino acids. Looked up from germline, CDR1 is SGHTA and CDR2 is FQGNSA. CDR3 protein: CASSLGLAGAGSYNEQFF. CDR3 sequence (DNA): TGTGCCAGCAGCTTAGGACTAGCGGGAGCGGGCTCCTACAATGAGCAGTTCTTC.

The chain joins TRBV4-2 to TRBJ1-4; D is uncertain. Per the germline V gene, CDR1 is LGHNA and CDR2 is YNFKEQ. The CDR3 is 12 residues long. V was shortened by 0 bases and J by 7 bases, with 3 bases between the two germline ends. The CDR3 DNA is TGTGCCAGCAGCCAAGACGGTGAAAAACTGTTTTTT. It encodes CASSQDGEKLFF.

V gene TRBV9 combines with J gene TRBJ2-1; tentative D call: TRBD2 (6 bases). This CDR3 comprises 16 residues. Between the trimmed V and J ends, which lost 0 bases and 0 bases, there was a span of 10 bases. The germline V gene has CDR1 SGDLS and CDR2 YYNGEE. CDR3 sequence (DNA): TGTGCCAGCAGCGTAGATAGCGGCCTCTCCTACAATGAGCAGTTCTTC. This sequence encodes CASSVDSGLSYNEQFF.

The chain employs TRBV7-9 and TRBJ2-7; 8 nucleotides line up with TRBD1. Looked up from germline, CDR1 is SEHNR and CDR2 is FQNEAQ (reference sequence). The CDR3 spans 16 residues. Trimming removed 4 bases from V and 4 bases from J; junction bases left unmatched: 12. CDR3 nucleotides: TGTGCCAGCAGCTCGGAAGGGACAGGTCCAGCTTACGAGCAGTACTTC. This codes for CASSSEGTGPAYEQYF.

This sequence joins TRBV18 and TRBJ2-3; 7 bases are a match to TRBD2. Trimming at V came to 8 bases and at J to 2 bases, leaving 13 bases not matched to a gene. The CDR3 extends over 16 amino acids. From germline, CDR1 is KGHSH and CDR2 LQKENI. For the CDR3, the DNA is TGTGCCAGCGCTAAACCGACTAGCACCAACACAGATACGCAGTATTTT. Translated, it gives CASAKPTSTNTDTQYF.

This clone appeared a few times. This chain links TRBV6-2 or TRBV6-3 with TRBJ1-2; D gene ambiguous. This CDR3 is built from 14 residues. Trimming took off 2 bases at V and 3 bases at J, with 10 bases between the two ends. Germline assignment: CDR1 MNHEY and CDR2 SVGEGT. The CDR3 DNA is TGTGCCAGCAGTTACCGTGCAGATTACTATGGCTACACCTTC. This codes for CASSYRADYYGYTF.

The genes are TRBV13 and TRBJ1-1; possible D gene TRBD1, 5 bases. V was trimmed by 0 bases and J by 4 bases, leaving 12 bases between them. Germline V gives CDR1 PRHDT, CDR2 FYEKMQ (reference sequence). CDR3 size: 15 residues. The CDR3 loop reads CASSLGEGLGTEAFF. The CDR3 DNA is TGTGCCAGCAGCTTAGGGGAGGGGCTGGGCACTGAAGCTTTCTTT.

J is TRBJ2-7 and V is TRBV7-2, with TRBD1 identical over 8 bases. Per germline, CDR1 SGHTA and CDR2 FQGNSA. The CDR3 has 14 amino acids. Trimming took 7 bases from V and 7 from J; bases not matched to a gene: 12. CDR3 nucleotide sequence: TGTGCCAGCACCGACCCAGACAGGGGCAGGGAGCAGTACTTC. This translates into CASTDPDRGREQYF.

This CDR3 reads CAWRGTIFATSTDTQYF. The CDR3, as DNA: TGTGCCTGGAGAGGGACAATATTTGCGACTAGCACAGATACGCAGTATTTT. This chain links TRBV30 with TRBJ2-3, with a tentative D call TRBD1 (6 bases). Germline CDR1 is GTSNPN and CDR2 is SVGIG (reference sequence). The CDR3 loop spans 17 amino acids. Trimming pared 3 bases from V and 0 bases from J, leaving 19 bases between.